Following are 9 T cell receptor beta chains from one sample sequenced in a study of T cells in Graves' hyperthyroidism and ophthalmopathy. RNA transcripts were the template for amplifying TCR beta CDR3 regions. First-round RT-PCR of the TCR CDR3 relied on the HTBI primer set. TCRdb re-called the multiplex PCR reads with MiXCR, one entry per CDR3 protein. In the table there are 250,000 to 300,000 distinct CDR3 sequences, 13% to 15% of which are singletons. The specimen sequenced was blood. These receptors originate from a woman aged 45-59 years with Graves' hyperthyroidism that later progressed to Graves' ophthalmopathy.

This clonotype was seen at least ten times. The chain is built from TRBV10-3 and TRBJ1-5, with D possibly being TRBD1 (6 bases). The ends were cut back, 3 bases at V and 0 bases at J, with 15 bases in the middle. The CDR3 runs 17 residues. From germline, CDR1 is ENHRY and CDR2 SYGVKD. DNA of the CDR3: TGTGCCATCAGTGACCCGAATAGACAGGATAGCAATCAGCCCCAGCATTTT. This gives the protein CAISDPNRQDSNQPQHF.

This clonotype was counted ten times or more. This chain joins TRBV5-1 and TRBJ2-1, with 8 bases identical to TRBD2. Germline V gene sequence: CDR1 SGHRS, CDR2 YFSETQ. This CDR3 is 15 amino acids long. The V and J ends lost 0 bases and 7 bases, in that order; junction bases with no gene match: 6. CDR3 bases: TGCGCCAGCAGCTTGGAGGTAGCGGGGACGAATGAGCAGTTCTTC. It specifies CASSLEVAGTNEQFF.

The chain has TRBV28 and TRBJ1-2; no clear D gene. The ends were cut back, 2 bases at V and 4 bases at J, with 14 bases in the middle. The CDR3 is made up of 15 amino acids. Germline V CDR1 and CDR2: MDHEN, SYDVKM. For the CDR3, the DNA is TGTGCCAGCAGTTTAAATACGGGGTTTGGCTATGGCTACACCTTC. Protein product: CASSLNTGFGYGYTF.

The chain has TRBV25-1 and TRBJ2-3; 11 nucleotides agree with TRBD2. The germline CDR1 and CDR2 sequences are MGHDK and SYGVNS. The CDR3 length is 15 residues. The V segment lost 8 bases and the J segment 5 bases; nucleotides outside the gene matches: 9. The CDR3 is CASGRTSGFIDTQYF. In DNA form, the CDR3 reads TGTGCCAGCGGGCGGACTAGCGGGTTTATAGATACGCAGTATTTT.

This clonotype appeared once. A much larger clone lies one base from this, so it may be a read error. The genes are TRBV11-3 and TRBJ2-1; a weak D match, TRBD1 (6 bases). The length of the CDR3 is 15 residues. V lost 3 bases and J lost 5, with 14 bases in between. CDR1 is SGHNT, CDR2 YENEEA, per germline. CDR3 loop: CASSFHCRDNNEQFF. The CDR3 nucleotides are TGTGCCAGCAGCTTTCACTGCCGGGACAACAATGAGCAGTTCTTC.

Ten or more counts support this clonotype. The chain links TRBV27 to TRBJ1-5; 7 bases fit TRBD1. Germline loops: CDR1 MNHEY, CDR2 SMNVEV (reference sequence). With 2 bases clipped from V and 2 bases from J, the junction kept 0 bases outside the gene matches. CDR3 length: 14 residues. CDR3 region: CASSLGQGNQPQHF. CDR3 in DNA: TGTGCCAGCAGTTTAGGACAGGGCAATCAGCCCCAGCATTTT.

This clonotype was counted many times. The J gene is TRBJ1-5, the V gene TRBV27; D remains unclear. Trimming shortened V by 2 bases and J by 2 bases, and 19 bases separated the two germline ends. Germline-derived CDR1 and CDR2 are MNHEY and SMNVEV (reference sequence). CDR3 size: 18 residues. CDR3 amino acids: CASSLLGGQDDGNQPQHF. CDR3 DNA: TGTGCCAGCAGTTTACTGGGAGGGCAGGACGATGGCAATCAGCCCCAGCATTTT.

Comments on this clonotype: This may be a read error: a much more frequent sequence differs by one nucleotide. Here the CDR3 omits its conserved ending phenylalanine or tryptophan, so a read error is the likely source. The chain couples TRBV30 to TRBJ2-4; D unresolved. CDR3 size: 17 residues. Germline V gene data show CDR1 as GTSNPN and CDR2 as SVGIG (reference sequence). The ends were cut back, 4 bases at V and 0 bases at J, with 19 bases in the middle. As DNA, the CDR3 is TGTGCCTGGAACACTCATCCAGGAACGTTAGCCAAAAACATTCAGTACTTA. This codes for CAWNTHPGTLAKNIQYL.

This clonotype was counted ten times or more. This rearrangement joins TRBV28 to TRBJ2-1; TRBD2 agrees at 11 bases. V shed 5 bases and J 7 bases; nucleotides not matched to a gene: 4. The CDR3 contains 14 residues. Germline CDR1 is MDHEN and CDR2 is SYDVKM. CDR3: CASSPGLAANEQFF. The CDR3 nucleotides are TGTGCCAGCAGTCCGGGACTAGCGGCAAATGAGCAGTTCTTC.